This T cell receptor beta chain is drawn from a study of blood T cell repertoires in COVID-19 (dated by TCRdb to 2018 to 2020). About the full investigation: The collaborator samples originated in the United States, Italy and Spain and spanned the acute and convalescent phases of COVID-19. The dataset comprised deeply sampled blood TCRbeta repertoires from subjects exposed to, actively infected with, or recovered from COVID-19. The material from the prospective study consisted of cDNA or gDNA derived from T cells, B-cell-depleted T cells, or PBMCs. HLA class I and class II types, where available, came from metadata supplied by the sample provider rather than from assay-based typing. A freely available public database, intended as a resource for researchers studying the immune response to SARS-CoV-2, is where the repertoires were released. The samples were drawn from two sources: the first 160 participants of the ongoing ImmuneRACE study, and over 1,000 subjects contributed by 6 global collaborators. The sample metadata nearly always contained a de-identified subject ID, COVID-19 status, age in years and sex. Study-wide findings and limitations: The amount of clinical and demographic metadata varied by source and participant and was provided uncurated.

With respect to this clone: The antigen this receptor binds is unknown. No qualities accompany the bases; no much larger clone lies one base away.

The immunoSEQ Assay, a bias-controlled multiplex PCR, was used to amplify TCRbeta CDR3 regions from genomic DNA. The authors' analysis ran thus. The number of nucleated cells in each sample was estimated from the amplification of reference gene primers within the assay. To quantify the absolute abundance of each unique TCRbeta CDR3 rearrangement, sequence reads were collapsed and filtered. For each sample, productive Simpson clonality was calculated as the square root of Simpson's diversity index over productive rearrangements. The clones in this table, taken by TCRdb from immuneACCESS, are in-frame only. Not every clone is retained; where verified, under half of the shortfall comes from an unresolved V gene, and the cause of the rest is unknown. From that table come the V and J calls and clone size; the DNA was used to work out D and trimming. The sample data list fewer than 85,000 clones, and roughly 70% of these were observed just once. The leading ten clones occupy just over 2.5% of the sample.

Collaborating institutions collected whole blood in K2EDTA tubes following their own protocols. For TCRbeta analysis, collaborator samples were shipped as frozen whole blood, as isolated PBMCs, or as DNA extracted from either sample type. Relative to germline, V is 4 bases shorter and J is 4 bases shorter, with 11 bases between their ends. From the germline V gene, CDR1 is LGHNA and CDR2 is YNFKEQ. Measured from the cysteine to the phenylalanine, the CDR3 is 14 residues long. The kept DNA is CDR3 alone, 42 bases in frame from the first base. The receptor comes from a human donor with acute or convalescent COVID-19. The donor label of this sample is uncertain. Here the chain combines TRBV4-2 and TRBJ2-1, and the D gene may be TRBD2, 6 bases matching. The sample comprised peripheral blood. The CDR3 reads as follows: CASSRSGSYNEQFF. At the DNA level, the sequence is TGTGCCAGCAGCCGAAGCGGGTCTTACAATGAGCAGTTCTTC.